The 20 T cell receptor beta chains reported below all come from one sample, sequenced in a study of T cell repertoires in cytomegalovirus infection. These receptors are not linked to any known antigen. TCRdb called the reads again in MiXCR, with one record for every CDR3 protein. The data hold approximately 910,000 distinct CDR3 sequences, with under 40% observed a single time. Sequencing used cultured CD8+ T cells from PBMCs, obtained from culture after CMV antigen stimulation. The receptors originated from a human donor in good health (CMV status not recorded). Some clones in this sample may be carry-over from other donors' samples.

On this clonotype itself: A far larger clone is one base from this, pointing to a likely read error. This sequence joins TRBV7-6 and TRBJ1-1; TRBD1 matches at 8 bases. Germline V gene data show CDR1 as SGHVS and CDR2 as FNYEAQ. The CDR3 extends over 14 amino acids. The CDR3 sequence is CANSPGTGNTEAFF. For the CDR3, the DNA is TGTGCCAACAGCCCTGGGACAGGGAACACTGAAGCTTTCTTT. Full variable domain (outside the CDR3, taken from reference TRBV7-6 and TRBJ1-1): GAGVSQSPRYKVTKRGQDVALRCDPISGHVSLYWYRQALGQGPEFLTYFNYEAQQDKSGLPNDRFSAERPEGSISTLTIQRTEQRDSAMYRCANSPGTGNTEAFFGQGTRLTVV.

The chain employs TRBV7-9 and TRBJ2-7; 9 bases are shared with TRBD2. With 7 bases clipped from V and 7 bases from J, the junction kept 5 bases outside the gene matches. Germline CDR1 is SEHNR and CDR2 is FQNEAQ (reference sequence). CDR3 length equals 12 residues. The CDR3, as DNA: TGTGCCAGCACCCCGGCGGGGGGGGAGCAGTACTTC. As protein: CASTPAGGEQYF.

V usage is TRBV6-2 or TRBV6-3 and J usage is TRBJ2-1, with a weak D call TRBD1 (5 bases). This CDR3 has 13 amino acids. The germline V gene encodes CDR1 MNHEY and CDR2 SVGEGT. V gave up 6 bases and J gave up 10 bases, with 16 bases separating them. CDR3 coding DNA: TGTGCCAGCAGCAGAAGCAGGGATCTAGAGCAGTTCTTC. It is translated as CASSRSRDLEQFF.

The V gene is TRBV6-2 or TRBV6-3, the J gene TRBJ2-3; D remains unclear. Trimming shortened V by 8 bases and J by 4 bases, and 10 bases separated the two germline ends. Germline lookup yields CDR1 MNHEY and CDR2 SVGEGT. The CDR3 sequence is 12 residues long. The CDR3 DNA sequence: TGTGCCAGCTCTGTGCCGCCAGATACGCAGTATTTT. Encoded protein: CASSVPPDTQYF.

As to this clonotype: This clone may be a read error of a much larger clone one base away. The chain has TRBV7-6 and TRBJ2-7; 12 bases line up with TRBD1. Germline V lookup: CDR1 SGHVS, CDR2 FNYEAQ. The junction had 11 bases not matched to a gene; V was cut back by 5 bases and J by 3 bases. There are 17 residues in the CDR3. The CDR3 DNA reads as TGTGCCAGCAGCCAAAAAACCGGGACAGGGGGCAGCTACGAGCAGTACTTC. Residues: CASSQKTGTGGSYEQYF.

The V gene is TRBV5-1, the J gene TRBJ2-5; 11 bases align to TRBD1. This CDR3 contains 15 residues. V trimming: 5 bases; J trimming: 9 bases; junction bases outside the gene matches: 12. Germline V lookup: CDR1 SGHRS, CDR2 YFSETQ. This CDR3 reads CASRPGQGDRVAQYF. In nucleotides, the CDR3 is TGCGCCAGCAGACCGGGACAGGGGGATCGGGTGGCCCAGTACTTC.

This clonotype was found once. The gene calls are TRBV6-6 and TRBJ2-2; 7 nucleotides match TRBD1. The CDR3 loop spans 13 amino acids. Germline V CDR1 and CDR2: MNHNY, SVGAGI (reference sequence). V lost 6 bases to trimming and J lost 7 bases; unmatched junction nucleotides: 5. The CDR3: CASSQNRGGELFF. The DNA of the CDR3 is TGTGCCAGCAGCCAAAACAGGGGCGGGGAGCTGTTTTTT.

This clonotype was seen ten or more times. This chain's CDR3 is CASSLTPTAYEQYV. For the CDR3, the DNA is TGTGCCAGCAGTTTAACTCCGACGGCCTACGAGCAGTACGTC. The chain links TRBV27 to TRBJ2-7; D is unclear. In germline, CDR1 is MNHEY, CDR2 SMNVEV (reference sequence). The V end was cut by 2 bases, the J end by 2 bases, with 10 bases between. The CDR3 loop spans 14 amino acids.

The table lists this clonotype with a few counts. The CDR3 region has the DNA TGTGCCGGGGGCTCCGGGCCACTCCGTATCACCTTC. Translating it yields CAGGSGPLRITF. The chain joins TRBV6-5 to TRBJ1-2, with a tentative D call TRBD1 (6 bases). This CDR3 has 12 residues. Germline V lookup: CDR1 MNHEY, CDR2 SVGAGI. V lost 11 bases and J 13 bases, leaving 23 bases between the germline ends.

The chain's CDR3 is CATLTVTYNEQFF. CDR3 bases: TGTGCCACTCTGACAGTAACTTACAATGAGCAGTTCTTC. This rearrangement joins TRBV19 to TRBJ2-1; tentative D call: TRBD1 (5 bases). The germline V and J ends were trimmed by 10 bases and 4 bases, with 14 bases remaining between them. Germline V gene sequence: CDR1 LNHDA, CDR2 SQIVND (reference sequence). The CDR3 runs to 13 residues.

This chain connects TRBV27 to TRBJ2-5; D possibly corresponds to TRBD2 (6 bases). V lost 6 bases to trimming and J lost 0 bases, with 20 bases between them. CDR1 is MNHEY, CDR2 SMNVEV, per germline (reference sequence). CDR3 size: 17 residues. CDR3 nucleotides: TGTGCCAGCAGCCCACGTATCGGGGGAGAGTACCAAGAGACCCAGTACTTC. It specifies CASSPRIGGEYQETQYF.

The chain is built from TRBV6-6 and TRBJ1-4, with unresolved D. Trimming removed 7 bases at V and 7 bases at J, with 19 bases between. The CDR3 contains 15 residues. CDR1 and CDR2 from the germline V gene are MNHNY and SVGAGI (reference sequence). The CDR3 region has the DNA TGTGCCAGCACACTAAACATAAACGGGGTTGAAAAACTGTTTTTT. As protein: CASTLNINGVEKLFF.

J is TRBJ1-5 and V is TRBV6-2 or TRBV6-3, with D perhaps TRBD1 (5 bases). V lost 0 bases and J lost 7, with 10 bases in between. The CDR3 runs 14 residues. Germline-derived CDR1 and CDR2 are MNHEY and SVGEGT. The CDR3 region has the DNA TGTGCCAGCAGTTACTCGGCAGGGCAACAGCCCCAGCATTTT. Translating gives CASSYSAGQQPQHF.

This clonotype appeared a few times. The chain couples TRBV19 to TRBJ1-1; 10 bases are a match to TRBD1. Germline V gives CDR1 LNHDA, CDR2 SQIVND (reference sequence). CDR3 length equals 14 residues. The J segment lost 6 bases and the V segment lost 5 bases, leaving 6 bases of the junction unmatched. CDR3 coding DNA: TGTGCCAGTAGTGCCGGGACAGGGGTTCCTGAAGCTTTCTTT. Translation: CASSAGTGVPEAFF.

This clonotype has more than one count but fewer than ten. The CDR3 sequence: CASSYVRQVEKLFF. The CDR3 nucleotides are TGTGCCAGCAGTTACGTGCGTCAGGTTGAAAAACTGTTTTTT. The chain recombines TRBV6-6 with TRBJ1-4; D is unresolved. Germline V gene data show CDR1 as MNHNY and CDR2 as SVGAGI (reference sequence). Trimming removed 2 bases from V and 7 bases from J, with 11 bases in between. The length of the CDR3 is 14 residues.

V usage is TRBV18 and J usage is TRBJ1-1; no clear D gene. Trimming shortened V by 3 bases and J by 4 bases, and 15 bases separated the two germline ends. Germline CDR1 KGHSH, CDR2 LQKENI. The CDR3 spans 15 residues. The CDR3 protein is CASSPNEAFGTEAFF. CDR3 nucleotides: TGTGCCAGCTCACCTAACGAGGCTTTTGGCACTGAAGCTTTCTTT.

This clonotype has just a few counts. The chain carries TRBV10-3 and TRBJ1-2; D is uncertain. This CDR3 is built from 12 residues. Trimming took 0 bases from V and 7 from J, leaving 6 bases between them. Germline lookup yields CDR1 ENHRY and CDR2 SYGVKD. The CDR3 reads CAISESRTGYTF. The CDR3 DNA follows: TGTGCCATCAGTGAGTCGCGAACTGGCTACACCTTC.

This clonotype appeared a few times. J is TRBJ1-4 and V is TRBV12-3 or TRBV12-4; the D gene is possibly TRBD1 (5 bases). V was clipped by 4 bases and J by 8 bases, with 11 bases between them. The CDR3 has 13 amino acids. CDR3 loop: CASSSGTDEKLFF. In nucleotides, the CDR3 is TGTGCCAGCAGTTCCGGGACGGACGAAAAACTGTTTTTT.

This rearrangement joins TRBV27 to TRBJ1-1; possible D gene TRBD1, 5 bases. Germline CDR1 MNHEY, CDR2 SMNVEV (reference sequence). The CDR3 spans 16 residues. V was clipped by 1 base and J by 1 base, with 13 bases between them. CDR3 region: CASSLFRAHANTEAFF. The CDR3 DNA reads TGTGCCAGCAGTTTATTCAGGGCTCACGCGAACACTGAAGCTTTCTTT.

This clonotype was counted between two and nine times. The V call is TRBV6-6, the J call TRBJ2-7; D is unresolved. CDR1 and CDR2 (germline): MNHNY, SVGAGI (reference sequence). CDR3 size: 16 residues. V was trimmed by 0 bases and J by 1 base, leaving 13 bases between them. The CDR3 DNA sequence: TGTGCCAGCAGTTACTCGAAGGCGGATGAATCCTACGAGCAGTACTTC. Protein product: CASSYSKADESYEQYF.